The present entry profiles one T cell receptor (beta chain) with its context. Its antigen is not known. The sample originates from a study of T cells in Graves' hyperthyroidism and ophthalmopathy. Study-wide results and limits: Researchers report that a 13 V-J model separated ophthalmopathy from stable hyperthyroidism.

Regions amplified from RNA transcripts were the TCR beta CDR3 regions. Using the HTBI primer set, a first-round RT-PCR was run on the TCR CDR3. TCRdb analysed the multiplex PCR reads with MiXCR anew, one entry per CDR3 protein. The sample carries hundreds of thousands of distinct CDR3 sequences, roughly 18% recorded once. Pregnant or lactating patients were excluded, as were those with uncontrolled infection or other autoimmune disease. Cells are PBMCs isolated from 9 to 10 ml of fresh blood. Germline V gives CDR1 SGHVS, CDR2 FQNEAQ. J lost 2 bases, V lost 2 bases, and 5 bases had no gene match. This CDR3 is 15 amino acids long.

The clonotype was recovered from a woman younger than 30 with Graves' ophthalmopathy. The rearrangement joins TRBV7-8 to TRBJ2-7; 8 nucleotides line up with TRBD2. Sequenced sample: blood. The DNA for the CDR3 is TGTGCCAGCAGCTTATCCCAGCGGGGGACCTACGAGCAGTACTTC. Its translation: CASSLSQRGTYEQYF.